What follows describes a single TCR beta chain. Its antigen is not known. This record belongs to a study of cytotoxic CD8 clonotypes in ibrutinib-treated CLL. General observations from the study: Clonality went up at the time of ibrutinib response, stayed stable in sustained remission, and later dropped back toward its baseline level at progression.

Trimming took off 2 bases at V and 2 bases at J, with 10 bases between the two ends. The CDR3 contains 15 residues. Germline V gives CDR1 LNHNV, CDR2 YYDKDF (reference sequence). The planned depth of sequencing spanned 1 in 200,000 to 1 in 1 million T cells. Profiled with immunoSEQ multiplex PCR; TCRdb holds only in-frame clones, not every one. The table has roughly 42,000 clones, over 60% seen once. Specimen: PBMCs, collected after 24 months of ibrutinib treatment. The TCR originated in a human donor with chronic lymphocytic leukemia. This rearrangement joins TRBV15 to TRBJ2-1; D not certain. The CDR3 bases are TGTGCCACCAGCAGATCCAGCGTCACCTACAATGAGCAGTTCTTC. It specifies CATSRSSVTYNEQFF.